This TCR beta chain was obtained from a study of cytomegalovirus exposure and HLA in healthy donors. Study-wide results and caveats: There were some public TCRs occurring in many donors, but most TCR sequences were rare. Presence/absence analysis assumed near-uniform sequencing depth across donors.

13 Jbeta primers and 60 Vbeta primers were used for the PCR. Sequencing was performed with immunoSEQ multiplex PCR; in TCRdb, only in-frame clones are kept and a portion is missing. The sample lists fewer than 70,000 clones, roughly 80% seen once, with roughly 3.9% in the top ten. J lost 0 bases, V lost 4 bases, and 4 bases had no gene match. This CDR3 has 16 amino acids. CDR1 and CDR2 from the germline V gene are SGHDT and YYEEEE. With regard to this clone: Its matching antigen is unknown.

The rearrangement uses TRBV5-6 and TRBJ2-5, with 12 bases fitting TRBD2. This receptor was obtained from a woman in her thirties or forties in good health and CMV-seronegative. The sequenced material came from PBMCs. CDR3 coding DNA: TGTGCCAGCAGCATACTAGCGGGAGGATACCAAGAGACCCAGTACTTC. Protein product: CASSILAGGYQETQYF.